Listed below are T cell receptor beta chains from one sample, sequenced in a study of T cell repertoires in cytomegalovirus infection. TCRdb used MiXCR to reprocess the reads, holding one entry per CDR3 protein. The table includes almost 550,000 distinct CDR3 sequences, 16% detected once. The sample was CD8+ T cells from PBMCs. The source is a human donor in good health (CMV status not recorded). Some clones in this sample may be carry-over from other donors' samples. Both conserved end residues are part of each CDR3. The D gene is left open where the match is weak. Clone size is shown for a subset of rows, as once, few, many or a class of expanded clone.

clone_size	d_call	v_call	j_call	cdr3_aa	cdr3_nt
few	TRBD2	TRBV2	TRBJ2-1	CASILSGGGNEQFF	TGTGCCAGCATCCTTAGCGGGGGAGGCAATGAGCAGTTCTTC
few	-	TRBV20-1	TRBJ2-7	CSARASSYEQYF	TGCAGTGCTAGGGCGAGCTCCTACGAGCAGTACTTC
few	TRBD1	TRBV18	TRBJ2-1	CASSPSGTGGAYNEQFF	TGTGCCAGCTCACCATCCGGGACAGGGGGCGCCTACAATGAGCAGTTCTTC
many	TRBD2	TRBV7-8	TRBJ2-3	CASRNVRGRGPGTDTQYF	TGTGCCAGCAGAAACGTTCGGGGGAGGGGCCCCGGCACAGATACGCAGTATTTT
-	-	TRBV15	TRBJ1-6	CATSRDRAVNNSPLHF	TGTGCCACCAGCAGAGATAGGGCGGTAAATAATTCACCCCTCCACTTT
many	TRBD2	TRBV6-1	TRBJ2-1	CASISGSGGAAEQFF	TGTGCCAGCATCTCGGGTAGCGGGGGGGCGGCTGAGCAGTTCTTC
-	-	TRBV2	TRBJ1-1	CASRVEGTKAFF	TGTGCCAGCAGGGTCGAGGGCACAAAAGCTTTCTTT
-	-	TRBV5-6	TRBJ2-7	CASSEVLTYEQYF	TGTGCCAGCAGCGAGGTACTTACCTACGAGCAGTACTTC
-	-	TRBV30	TRBJ2-7	CAWRVRSEKGGGEQYF	TGTGCCTGGAGGGTAAGGTCCGAAAAGGGGGGAGGTGAGCAGTACTTC
few	-	TRBV7-7	TRBJ2-2	CASSLGLRRTGELFF	TGTGCCAGCAGCTTAGGTCTAAGGAGGACCGGGGAGCTGTTTTTT
-	-	TRBV2	TRBJ2-2	CASSERGKVTGELFF	TGTGCCAGCAGTGAAAGGGGGAAAGTTACCGGGGAGCTGTTTTTT
many	TRBD1	TRBV7-9	TRBJ1-6	CASSSDLTGANSPLHF	TGTGCCAGCAGCTCGGATCTGACAGGGGCCAATTCACCCCTCCACTTT
many	-	TRBV28	TRBJ2-1	CASSLKEKNPYNEQFF	TGTGCCAGCAGTTTAAAGGAGAAAAATCCCTACAATGAGCAGTTCTTC
-	TRBD2	TRBV27	TRBJ2-3	CASSLRDYSTDTQYF	TGTGCCAGCAGTTTACGGGACTACAGCACAGATACGCAGTATTTT